This T cell receptor beta chain comes out of a study of shared clonotypes between healthy human individuals. As for the study in general: CD4 naive cells filled three plates per donor, CD4 memory three, CD8 naive two and CD8 memory one.

The table came from immunoSEQ multiplex PCR; TCRdb's copy has only in-frame clones and leaves some out. The sample lists more than 2,000,000 clones, more than 90% occurring once. Deletions cut 4 bases from V and 4 bases from J, with 14 bases between. Germline V lookup: CDR1 SGDLS, CDR2 YYNGEE. The CDR3 spans 14 residues. From CD4+ cells came CD45RA+ naive and CD45RA-negative memory subsets. Only one count was recorded for this clone. Sequencing input: naive CD4+ T cells sorted from blood. Regarding subset: CD45RA+ positively selected. The sequence was collected from a man in his late teens or twenties in good health. The chain carries TRBV9 and TRBJ1-1; D remains ambiguous. CDR3 sequence reads: CASSPQPWGTEAFF. The CDR3 DNA reads TGTGCCAGCAGCCCACAACCATGGGGCACTGAAGCTTTCTTT.